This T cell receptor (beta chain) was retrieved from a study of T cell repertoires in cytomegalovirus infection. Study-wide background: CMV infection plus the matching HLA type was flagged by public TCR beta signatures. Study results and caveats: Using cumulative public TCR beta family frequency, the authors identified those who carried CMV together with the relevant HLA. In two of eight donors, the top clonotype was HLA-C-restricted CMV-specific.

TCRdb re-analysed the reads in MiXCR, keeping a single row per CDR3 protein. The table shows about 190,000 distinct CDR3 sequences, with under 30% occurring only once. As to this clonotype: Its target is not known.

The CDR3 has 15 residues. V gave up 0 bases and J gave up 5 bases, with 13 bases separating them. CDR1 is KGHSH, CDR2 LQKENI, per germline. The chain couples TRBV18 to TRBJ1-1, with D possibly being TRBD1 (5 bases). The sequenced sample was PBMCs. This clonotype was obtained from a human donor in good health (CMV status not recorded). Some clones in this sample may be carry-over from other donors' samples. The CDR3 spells CASSPPYVGGTEAFF. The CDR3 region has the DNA TGTGCCAGCTCACCACCGTATGTCGGGGGGACTGAAGCTTTCTTT. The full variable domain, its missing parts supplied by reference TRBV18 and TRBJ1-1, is NAGVMQNPRHLVRRRGQEARLRCSPMKGHSHVYWYRQLPEEGLKFMVYLQKENIIDESGMPKERFSAEFPKEGPSILRIQQVVRGDSAAYFCASSPPYVGGTEAFFGQGTRLTVV.